This TCR beta chain originates from a study of post-analysis software for immune sequencing data. Overall study context: Several disease courses (relapsing-remitting, secondary progressive and progressive-relapsing) of multiple sclerosis were included. Broader study findings: Clustering by F measure revealed strong co-clustering among samples prepared together in one batch. A significant reduction in normalized Chao1 diversity was observed in multiple sclerosis patients versus controls.

cDNA libraries of TCR beta carried unique molecular identifiers. T cells, roughly 0.9 to 11 million of them, yielded approximately 500,000 cDNA molecules. TCRdb reanalysed the PCR reads using MiXCR and keeps one entry per CDR3 protein. The profile shows hundreds of thousands of distinct CDR3 sequences, approximately 60% of them singletons. As regards this clonotype: Its antigen is currently unknown.

The TCR sequence derives from a girl aged 2 to 10 with multiple sclerosis. Source material: blood.

The CDR3 here is CASSQEAGNGYTF. The CDR3 DNA follows: TGCGCCAGCAGCCAAGAAGCAGGGAATGGCTACACCTTC. J is TRBJ1-2 and V is TRBV4-3; D might be TRBD1 (5 bases). This CDR3 region has 13 residues. Trimming left V 0 bases short and J 6 bases short, with 8 bases between. Germline lookup yields CDR1 LGHNA and CDR2 YSLEER.